This T cell receptor (beta chain) was sequenced during a study of vaccination effects on CD4 cells after COVID-19. This clone was seen a handful of times. The antigen remains unidentified. J was trimmed by 1 base and V by 6 bases; bases with no gene match: 11. The length of the CDR3 is 16 residues. CDR1 and CDR2 from the germline V gene are LNHDA and SQIVND (reference sequence). CD4+ T cells were isolated after about eleven days of culture. Each participant was administered two doses of either the BNT162b2 or the mRNA-1273 vaccine. Profiling relied on immunoSEQ multiplex PCR, and the TCRdb table lists in-frame clones only, not all of them. The sample records about 57,000 clones, under 85% being singletons.

This receptor was identified in a human donor who received a COVID-19 vaccine. The chain is built from TRBV19 and TRBJ1-1; 7 bases are a match to TRBD1. This specimen was CD4+ T cells from PBMCs cultured without peptide, taken after COVID-19 vaccination. CDR3 sequence (DNA): TGTGCCAGTAGCCCCTGGGACAGAATAAAGAACACTGAAGCTTTCTTT. Translating gives CASSPWDRIKNTEAFF.